The present T cell receptor (beta chain) was sequenced within a study of cytomegalovirus exposure and HLA in healthy donors. Points from the study as a whole: Segments of the TCR beta V type were, in most cases, productive about 87% or about 30% of the time in an earlier analysis. Several V segments, TRBV6-2 and TRBV6-3 among them, could not be told apart and were dropped. Versus the approximately 700-donor mean, an Asian-associated ancestry cluster reportedly showed fewer N-insertions in a later analysis. Presence/absence results assume similar sequencing depth per donor, which may not hold.

As for this clone: Its target is not known.

13 Jbeta primers and 60 Vbeta primers were used for the PCR. Profiling relied on immunoSEQ multiplex PCR, and the TCRdb table lists in-frame clones only, not all of them. Of fewer than 150,000 clones detected, over 80% appear once; the ten largest clones hold around 0.24%. V shed 8 bases and J 5 bases; nucleotides not matched to a gene: 5. Germline values: CDR1 MNHEY, CDR2 SVGAGI. The CDR3 sequence is 13 residues long. The rearrangement joins TRBV6-5 to TRBJ2-7, with 11 bases matching TRBD1. This receptor was obtained from a middle-aged man in good health and CMV-seronegative. The sequenced sample was PBMCs. CDR3 in DNA: TGTGCCAGCCTGCGGACAGGGGGCAACGAGCAGTACTTC. Translated: CASLRTGGNEQYF.